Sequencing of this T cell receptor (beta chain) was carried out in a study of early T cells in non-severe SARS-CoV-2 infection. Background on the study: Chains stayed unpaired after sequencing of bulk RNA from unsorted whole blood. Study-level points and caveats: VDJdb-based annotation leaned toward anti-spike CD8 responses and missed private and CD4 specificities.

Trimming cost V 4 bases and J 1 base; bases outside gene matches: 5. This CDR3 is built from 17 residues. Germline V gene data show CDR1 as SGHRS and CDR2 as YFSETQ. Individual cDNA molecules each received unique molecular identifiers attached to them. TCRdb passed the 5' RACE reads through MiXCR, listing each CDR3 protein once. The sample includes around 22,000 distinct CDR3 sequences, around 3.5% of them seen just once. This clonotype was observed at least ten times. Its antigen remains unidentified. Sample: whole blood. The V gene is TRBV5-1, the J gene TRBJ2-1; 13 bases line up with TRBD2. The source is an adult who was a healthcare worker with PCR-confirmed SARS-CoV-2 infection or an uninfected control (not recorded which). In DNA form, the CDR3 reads TGCGCCAGCAGCCGGGGACTAGCGGGGACGTCCTACAATGAGCAGTTCTTC. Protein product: CASSRGLAGTSYNEQFF. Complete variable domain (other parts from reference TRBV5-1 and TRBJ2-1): KAGVTQTPRYLIKTRGQQVTLSCSPISGHRSVSWYQQTPGQGLQFLFEYFSETQRNKGNFPGRFSGRQFSNSRSEMNVSTLELGDSALYLCASSRGLAGTSYNEQFFGPGTRLTVL.